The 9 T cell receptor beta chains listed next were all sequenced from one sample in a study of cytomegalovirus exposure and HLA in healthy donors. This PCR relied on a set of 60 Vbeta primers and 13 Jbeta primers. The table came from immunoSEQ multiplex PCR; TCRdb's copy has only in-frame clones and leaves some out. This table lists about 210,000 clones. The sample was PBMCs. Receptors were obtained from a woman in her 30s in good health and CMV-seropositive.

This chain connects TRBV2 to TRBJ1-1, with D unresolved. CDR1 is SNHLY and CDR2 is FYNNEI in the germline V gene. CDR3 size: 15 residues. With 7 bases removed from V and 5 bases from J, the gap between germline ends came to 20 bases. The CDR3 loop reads CASNPLSGRLTEAFF. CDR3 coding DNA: TGTGCCAGCAACCCCCTGTCGGGGAGGTTAACTGAAGCTTTCTTT.

CDR3 DNA sequence: TGTGCCAGCAGTTCAGGGGAGAACTATGGCTACACCTTC. This codes for CASSSGENYGYTF. The J gene is TRBJ1-2, the V gene TRBV2, with D possibly TRBD1 on 6 matching bases. Germline V gene lookup returns CDR1 SNHLY and CDR2 FYNNEI. The CDR3 has 13 residues. V was trimmed by 5 bases and J by 2 bases, leaving 9 bases between them.

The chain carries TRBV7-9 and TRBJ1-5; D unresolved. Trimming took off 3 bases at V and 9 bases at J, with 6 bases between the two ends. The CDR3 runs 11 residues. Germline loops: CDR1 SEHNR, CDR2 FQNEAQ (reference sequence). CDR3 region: CASSLGGPQHF. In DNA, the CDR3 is TGTGCCAGCAGCTTGGGAGGGCCCCAGCATTTT.

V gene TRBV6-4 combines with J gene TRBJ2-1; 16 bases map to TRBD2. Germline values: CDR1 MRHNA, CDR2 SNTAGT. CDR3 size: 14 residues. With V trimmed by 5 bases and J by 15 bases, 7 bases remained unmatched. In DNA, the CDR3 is TGTGCCAGCAGTTCGGGACTAGCGGGAGGGCCCCCGTTCTTC. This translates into CASSSGLAGGPPFF.

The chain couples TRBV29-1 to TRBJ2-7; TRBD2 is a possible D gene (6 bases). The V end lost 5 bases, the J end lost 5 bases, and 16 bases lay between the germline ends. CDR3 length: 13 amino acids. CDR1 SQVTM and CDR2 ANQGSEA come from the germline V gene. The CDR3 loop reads CSVQVREWDEQYF. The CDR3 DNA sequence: TGCAGCGTTCAGGTCCGGGAGTGGGACGAGCAGTACTTC.

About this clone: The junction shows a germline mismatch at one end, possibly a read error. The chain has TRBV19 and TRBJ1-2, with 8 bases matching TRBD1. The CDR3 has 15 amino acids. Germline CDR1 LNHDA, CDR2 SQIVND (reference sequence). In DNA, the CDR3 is TGTGCCAATAGTATAGACAGCCAGGGGGCCTATGGCTACACCTTC. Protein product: CANSIDSQGAYGYTF.

CDR3 coding DNA: TGTGCCATCAGTGAAGGGAGGGGAGGGGCCCAGCATTTT. Translating gives CAISEGRGGAQHF. V usage is TRBV10-3 and J usage is TRBJ1-5, with D possibly matching TRBD1 (5 bases). The CDR3 loop spans 13 amino acids. From germline, CDR1 is ENHRY and CDR2 SYGVKD. V was cut by 3 bases and J by 11 bases, with 14 bases left in between.

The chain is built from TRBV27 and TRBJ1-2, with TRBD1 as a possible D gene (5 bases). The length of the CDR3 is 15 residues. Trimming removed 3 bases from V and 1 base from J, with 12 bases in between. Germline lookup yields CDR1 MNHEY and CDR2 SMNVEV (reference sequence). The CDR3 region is CASSFQGADNYGYTF. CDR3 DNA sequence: TGTGCCAGCAGTTTCCAGGGCGCCGATAACTATGGCTACACCTTC.

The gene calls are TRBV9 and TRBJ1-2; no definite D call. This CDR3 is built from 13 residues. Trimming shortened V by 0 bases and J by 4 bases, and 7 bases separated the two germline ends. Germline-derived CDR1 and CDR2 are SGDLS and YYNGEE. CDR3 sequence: CASSVEGSYGYTF. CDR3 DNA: TGTGCCAGCAGCGTAGAAGGGAGCTATGGCTACACCTTC.